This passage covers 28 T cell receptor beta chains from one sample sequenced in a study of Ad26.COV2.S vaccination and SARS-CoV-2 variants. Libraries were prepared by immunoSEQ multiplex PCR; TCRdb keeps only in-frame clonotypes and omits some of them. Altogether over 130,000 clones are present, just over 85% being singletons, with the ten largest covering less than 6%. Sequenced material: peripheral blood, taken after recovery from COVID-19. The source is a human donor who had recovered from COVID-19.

Written as DNA, the CDR3 is TGTGCCACCAGAGGACAGTTGAACACTGAAGCTTTCTTT. Protein sequence: CATRGQLNTEAFF. The V and J genes are TRBV24-1 and TRBJ1-1; perhaps TRBD1 as D (6 bases). Germline V lookup: CDR1 KGHDR, CDR2 SFDVKD. The CDR3 is made up of 13 amino acids. Trimming cost V 7 bases and J 0 bases, with 8 bases left between them.

The CDR3 nucleotides read TGCGCCAGCAGCTTGACTGGGATGGCGAACACTGAAGCTTTCTTT. Encoded protein: CASSLTGMANTEAFF. The rearrangement uses TRBV5-1 and TRBJ1-1, with D unclear. The CDR3 runs 15 residues. Germline V CDR1 and CDR2: SGHRS, YFSETQ. V was clipped by 1 base and J by 1 base, with 11 bases between them.

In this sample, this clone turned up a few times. The CDR3 sequence is CASRLSGTGNTEAFF. DNA for the CDR3: TGCGCCAGCAGGCTCTCCGGGACAGGGAACACTGAAGCTTTCTTT. V usage is TRBV4-1 and J usage is TRBJ1-1; 8 bases fit TRBD1. Germline V gene sequence: CDR1 MGHRA, CDR2 YSYEKL. This CDR3 has 15 residues. Trimming cost V 6 bases and J 1 base; bases outside gene matches: 7.

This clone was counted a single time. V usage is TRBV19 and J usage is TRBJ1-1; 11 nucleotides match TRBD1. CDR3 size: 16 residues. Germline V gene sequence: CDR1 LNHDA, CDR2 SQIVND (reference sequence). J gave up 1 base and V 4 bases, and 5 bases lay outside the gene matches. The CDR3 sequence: CASSKGQGVKNTEAFF. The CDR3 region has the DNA TGTGCCAGTAGTAAGGGACAGGGGGTTAAGAACACTGAAGCTTTCTTT. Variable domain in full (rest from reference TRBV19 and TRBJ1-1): DGGITQSPKYLFRKEGQNVTLSCEQNLNHDAMYWYRQDPGQGLRLIYYSQIVNDFQKGDIAEGYSVSREKKESFPLTVTSAQKNPTAFYLCASSKGQGVKNTEAFFGQGTRLTVV.

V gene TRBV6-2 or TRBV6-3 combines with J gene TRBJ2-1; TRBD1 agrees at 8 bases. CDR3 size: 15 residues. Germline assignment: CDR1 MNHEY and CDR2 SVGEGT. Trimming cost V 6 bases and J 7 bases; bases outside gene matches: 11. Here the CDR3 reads CASSLTGALWNEQFF. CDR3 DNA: TGTGCCAGCAGCCTGACAGGGGCCCTGTGGAATGAGCAGTTCTTC.

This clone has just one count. The CDR3 here is CASSEYAAGSNEKLFF. The DNA for the CDR3 is TGCGCCAGCAGTGAGTATGCGGCAGGGTCTAATGAAAAACTGTTTTTT. V is TRBV10-1 and J is TRBJ1-4, with D tentatively TRBD1 (5 bases). CDR3 length: 16 amino acids. Trimming removed 1 base from V and 3 bases from J, with 12 bases in between. Germline CDR1 and CDR2: WNHNN and SYGVQD (reference sequence).

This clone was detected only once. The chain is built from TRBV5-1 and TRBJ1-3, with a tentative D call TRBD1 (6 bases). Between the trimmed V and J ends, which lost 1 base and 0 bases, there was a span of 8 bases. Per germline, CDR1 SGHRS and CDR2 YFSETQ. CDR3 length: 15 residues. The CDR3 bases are TGCGCCAGCAGCTTGCAGGGGACCTCTGGAAACACCATATATTTT. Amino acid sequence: CASSLQGTSGNTIYF.

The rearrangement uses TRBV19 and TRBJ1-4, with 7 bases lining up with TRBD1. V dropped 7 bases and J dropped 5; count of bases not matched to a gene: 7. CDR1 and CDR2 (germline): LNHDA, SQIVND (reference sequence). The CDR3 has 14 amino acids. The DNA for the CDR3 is TGTGCCAGTACCAAGACAGGGTTCAATGAAAAACTGTTTTTT. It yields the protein CASTKTGFNEKLFF.

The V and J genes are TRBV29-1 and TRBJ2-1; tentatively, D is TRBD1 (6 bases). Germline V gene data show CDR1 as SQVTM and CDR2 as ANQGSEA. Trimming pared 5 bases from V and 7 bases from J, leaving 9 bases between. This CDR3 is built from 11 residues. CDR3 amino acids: CSVLTGNEQFF. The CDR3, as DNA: TGCAGCGTTCTTACAGGGAATGAGCAGTTCTTC.

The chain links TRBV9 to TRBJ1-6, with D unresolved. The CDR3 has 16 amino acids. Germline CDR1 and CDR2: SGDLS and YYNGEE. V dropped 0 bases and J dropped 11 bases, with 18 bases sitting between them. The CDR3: CASSVGSGIDDTPLHF. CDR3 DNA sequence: TGTGCCAGCAGCGTAGGTTCCGGTATTGATGATACACCCCTCCACTTT.

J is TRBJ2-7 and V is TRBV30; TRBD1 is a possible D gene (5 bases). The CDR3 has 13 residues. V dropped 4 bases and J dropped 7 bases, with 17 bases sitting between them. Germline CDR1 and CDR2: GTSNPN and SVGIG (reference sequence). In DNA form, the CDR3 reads TGTGCCTGGAACCAGGGCCTATCAGGAGAGCAGTACTTC. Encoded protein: CAWNQGLSGEQYF. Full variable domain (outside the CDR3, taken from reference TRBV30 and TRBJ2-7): SQTIHQWPATLVQPVGSPLSLECTVEGTSNPNLYWYRQAAGRGLQLLFYSVGIGQISSEVPQNLSASRPQDRQFILSSKKLLLSDSGFYLCAWNQGLSGEQYFGPGTRLTVT.

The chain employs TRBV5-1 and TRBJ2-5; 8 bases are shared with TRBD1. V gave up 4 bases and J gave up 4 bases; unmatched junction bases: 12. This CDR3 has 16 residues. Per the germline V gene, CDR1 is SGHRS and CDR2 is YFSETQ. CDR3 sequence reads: CASSPPTGETGETQYF. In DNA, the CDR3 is TGCGCCAGCAGCCCACCGACAGGGGAAACTGGAGAGACCCAGTACTTC.

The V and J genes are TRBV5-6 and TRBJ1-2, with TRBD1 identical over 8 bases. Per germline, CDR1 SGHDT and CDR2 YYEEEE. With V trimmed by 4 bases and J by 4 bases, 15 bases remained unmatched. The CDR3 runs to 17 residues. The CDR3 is CASSLFIGTGEGYGYTF. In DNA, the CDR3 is TGTGCCAGCAGCCTATTCATTGGGACAGGCGAAGGCTATGGCTACACCTTC.

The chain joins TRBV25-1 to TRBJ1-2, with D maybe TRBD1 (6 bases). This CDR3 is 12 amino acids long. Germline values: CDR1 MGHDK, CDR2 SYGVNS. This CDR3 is CASGGAGYGYTF. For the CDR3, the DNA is TGTGCGAGTGGGGGCGCGGGCTATGGCTACACCTTC.

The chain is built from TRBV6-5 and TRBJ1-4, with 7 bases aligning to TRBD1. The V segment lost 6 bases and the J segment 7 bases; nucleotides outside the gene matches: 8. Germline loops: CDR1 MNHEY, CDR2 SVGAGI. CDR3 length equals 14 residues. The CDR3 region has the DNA TGTGCCAGCAGGATAACCGGGACAGCTGAAAAACTGTTTTTT. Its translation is CASRITGTAEKLFF.

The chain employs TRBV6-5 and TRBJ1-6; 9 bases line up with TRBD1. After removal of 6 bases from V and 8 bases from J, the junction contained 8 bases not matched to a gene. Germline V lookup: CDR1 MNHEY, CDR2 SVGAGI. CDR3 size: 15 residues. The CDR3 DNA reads TGTGCCAGCAGATCACAGGGGGCGGGTGATTCACCCCTCCACTTT. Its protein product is CASRSQGAGDSPLHF.

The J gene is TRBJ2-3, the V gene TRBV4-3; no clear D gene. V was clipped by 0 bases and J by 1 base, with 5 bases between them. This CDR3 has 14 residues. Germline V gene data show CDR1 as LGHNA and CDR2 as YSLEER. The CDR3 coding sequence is TGCGCCAGCAGCCAAGACTCACGCACAGATACGCAGTATTTT. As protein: CASSQDSRTDTQYF.

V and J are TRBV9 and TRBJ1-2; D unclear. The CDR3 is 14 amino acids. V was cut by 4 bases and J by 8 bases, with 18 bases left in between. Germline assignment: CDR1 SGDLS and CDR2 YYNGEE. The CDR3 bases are TGTGCCAGCAGCCCCTCATCGATATTGAGGGGCTACACCTTC. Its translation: CASSPSSILRGYTF.

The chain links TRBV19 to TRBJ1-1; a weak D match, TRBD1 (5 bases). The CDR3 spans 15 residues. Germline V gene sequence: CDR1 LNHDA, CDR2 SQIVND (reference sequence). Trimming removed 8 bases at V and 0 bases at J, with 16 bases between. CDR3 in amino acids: CASQRQGGLNTEAFF. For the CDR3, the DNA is TGTGCCAGTCAAAGGCAGGGTGGTTTGAACACTGAAGCTTTCTTT.

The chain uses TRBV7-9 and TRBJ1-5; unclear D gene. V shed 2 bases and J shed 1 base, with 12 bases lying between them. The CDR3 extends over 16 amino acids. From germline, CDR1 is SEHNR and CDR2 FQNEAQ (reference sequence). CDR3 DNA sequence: TGTGCCAGCAGCTTATGGGGAGGGAGGAGCAATCAGCCCCAGCATTTT. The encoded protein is CASSLWGGRSNQPQHF.

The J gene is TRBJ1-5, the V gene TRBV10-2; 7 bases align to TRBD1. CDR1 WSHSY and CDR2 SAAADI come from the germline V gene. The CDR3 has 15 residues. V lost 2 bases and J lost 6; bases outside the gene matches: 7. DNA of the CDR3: TGCGCCAGCAGTGAGCCCAACAGGGGTAGTCAGCCCCAGCATTTT. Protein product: CASSEPNRGSQPQHF.

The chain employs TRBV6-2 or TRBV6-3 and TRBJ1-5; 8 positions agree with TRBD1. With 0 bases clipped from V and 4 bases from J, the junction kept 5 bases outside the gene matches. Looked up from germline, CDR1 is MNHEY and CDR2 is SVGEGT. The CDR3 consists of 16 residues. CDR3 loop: CASSYSIGDRNQPQHF. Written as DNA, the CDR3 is TGTGCCAGCAGTTACTCTATAGGGGACAGGAATCAGCCCCAGCATTTT.

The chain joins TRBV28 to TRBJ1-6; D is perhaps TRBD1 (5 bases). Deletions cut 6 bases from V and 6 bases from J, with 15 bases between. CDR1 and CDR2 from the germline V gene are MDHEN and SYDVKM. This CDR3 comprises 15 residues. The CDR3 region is CASSPSRGVNSPLHF. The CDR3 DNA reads TGTGCCAGCAGCCCCAGCCGGGGGGTTAATTCACCCCTCCACTTT.

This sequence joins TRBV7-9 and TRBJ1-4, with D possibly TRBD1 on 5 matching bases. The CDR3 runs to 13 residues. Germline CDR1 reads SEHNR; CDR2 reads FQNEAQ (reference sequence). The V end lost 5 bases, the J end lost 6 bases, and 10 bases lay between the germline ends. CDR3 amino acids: CASSLDRDEKLFF. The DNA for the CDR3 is TGTGCCAGCAGCCTAGACAGAGATGAAAAACTGTTTTTT.

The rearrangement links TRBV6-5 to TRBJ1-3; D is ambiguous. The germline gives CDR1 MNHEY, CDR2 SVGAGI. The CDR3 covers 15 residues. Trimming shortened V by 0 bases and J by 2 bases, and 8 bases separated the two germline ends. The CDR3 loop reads CASSYSHVAGNTIYF. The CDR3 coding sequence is TGTGCCAGCAGTTACTCCCACGTCGCTGGAAACACCATATATTTT.

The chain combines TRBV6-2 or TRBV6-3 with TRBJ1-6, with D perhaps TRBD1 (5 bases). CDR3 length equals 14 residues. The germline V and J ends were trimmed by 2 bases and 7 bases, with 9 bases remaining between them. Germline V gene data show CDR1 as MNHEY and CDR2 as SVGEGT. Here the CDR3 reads CASSYRGDNSPLHF. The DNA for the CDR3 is TGTGCCAGCAGTTACAGAGGGGACAATTCACCCCTCCACTTT.

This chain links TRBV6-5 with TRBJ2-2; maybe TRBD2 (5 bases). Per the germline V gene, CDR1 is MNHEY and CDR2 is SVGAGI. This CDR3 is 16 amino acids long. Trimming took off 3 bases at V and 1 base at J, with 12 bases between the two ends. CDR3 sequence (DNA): TGTGCCAGCAGTTATCGAGGGAAGAAGAACACCGGGGAGCTGTTTTTT. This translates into CASSYRGKKNTGELFF.

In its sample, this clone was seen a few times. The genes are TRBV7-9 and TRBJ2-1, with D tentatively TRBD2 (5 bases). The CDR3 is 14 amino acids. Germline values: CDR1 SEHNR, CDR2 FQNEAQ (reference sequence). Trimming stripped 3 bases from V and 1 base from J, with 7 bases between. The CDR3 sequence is CASSFRESYNEQFF. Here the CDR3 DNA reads TGTGCCAGCAGCTTTAGGGAGTCCTACAATGAGCAGTTCTTC. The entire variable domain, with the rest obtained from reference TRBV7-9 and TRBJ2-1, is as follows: DTGVSQNPRHKITKRGQNVTFRCDPISEHNRLYWYRQTLGQGPEFLTYFQNEAQLEKSRLLSDRFSAERPKGSFSTLEIQRTEQGDSAMYLCASSFRESYNEQFFGPGTRLTVL.